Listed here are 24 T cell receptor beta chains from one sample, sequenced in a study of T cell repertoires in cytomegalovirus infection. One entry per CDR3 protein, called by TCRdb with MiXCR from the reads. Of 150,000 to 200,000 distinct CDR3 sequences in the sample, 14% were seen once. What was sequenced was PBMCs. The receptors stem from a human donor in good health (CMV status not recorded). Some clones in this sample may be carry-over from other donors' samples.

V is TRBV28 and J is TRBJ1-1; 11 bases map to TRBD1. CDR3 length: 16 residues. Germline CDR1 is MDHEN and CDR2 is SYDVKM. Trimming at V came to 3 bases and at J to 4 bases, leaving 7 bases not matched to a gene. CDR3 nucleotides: TGTGCCAGCAGTTTCCCCGGGACAGGGGGAGGCACTGAAGCTTTCTTT. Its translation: CASSFPGTGGGTEAFF.

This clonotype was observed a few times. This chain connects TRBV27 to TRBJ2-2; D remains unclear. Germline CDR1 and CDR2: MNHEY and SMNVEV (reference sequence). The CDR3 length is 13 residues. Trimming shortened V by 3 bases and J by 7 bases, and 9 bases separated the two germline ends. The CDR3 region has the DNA TGTGCCAGCAGTTTGGGGTGGGGCGGGGAGCTGTTTTTT. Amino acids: CASSLGWGGELFF.

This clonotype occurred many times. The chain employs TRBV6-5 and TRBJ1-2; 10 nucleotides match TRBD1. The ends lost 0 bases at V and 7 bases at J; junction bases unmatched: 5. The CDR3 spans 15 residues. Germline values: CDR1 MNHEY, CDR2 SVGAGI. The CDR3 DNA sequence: TGTGCCAGCAGTTACTCCGGACAGGGGGGTCCTGGCTACACCTTC. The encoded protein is CASSYSGQGGPGYTF.

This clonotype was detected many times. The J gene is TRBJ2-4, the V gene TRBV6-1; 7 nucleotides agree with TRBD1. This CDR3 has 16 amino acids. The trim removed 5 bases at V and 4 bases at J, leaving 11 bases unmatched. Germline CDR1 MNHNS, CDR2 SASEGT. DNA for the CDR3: TGTGCCAGCAGTAAATCCGGGACAGTCGAGAAAAACATTCAGTACTTC. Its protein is CASSKSGTVEKNIQYF.

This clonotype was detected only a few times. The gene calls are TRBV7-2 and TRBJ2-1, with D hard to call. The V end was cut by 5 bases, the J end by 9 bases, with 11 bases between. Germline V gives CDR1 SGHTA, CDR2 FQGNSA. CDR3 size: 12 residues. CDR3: CASSAGSPEQFF. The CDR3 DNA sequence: TGTGCCAGCAGCGCCGGTAGTCCTGAGCAGTTCTTC.

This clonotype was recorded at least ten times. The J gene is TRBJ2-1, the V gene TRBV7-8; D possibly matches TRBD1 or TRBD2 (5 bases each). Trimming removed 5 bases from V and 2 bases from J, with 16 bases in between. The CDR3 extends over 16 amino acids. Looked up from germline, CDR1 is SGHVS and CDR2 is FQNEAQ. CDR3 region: CASSPEGGTPYNEQFF. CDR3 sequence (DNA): TGTGCCAGCAGCCCCGAGGGTGGGACGCCCTACAATGAGCAGTTCTTC. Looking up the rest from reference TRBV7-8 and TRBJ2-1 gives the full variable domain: GAGVSQSPRYKVAKRGQDVALRCDPISGHVSLFWYQQALGQGPEFLTYFQNEAQLDKSGLPSDRFFAERPEGSVSTLKIQRTQQEDSAVYLCASSPEGGTPYNEQFFGPGTRLTVL.

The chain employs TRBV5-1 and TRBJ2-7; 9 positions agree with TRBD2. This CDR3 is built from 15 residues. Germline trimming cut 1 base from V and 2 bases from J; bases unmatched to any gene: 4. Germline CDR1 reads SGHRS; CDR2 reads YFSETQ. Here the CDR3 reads CASSLSGGRAYEQYF. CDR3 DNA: TGCGCCAGCAGCTTGTCTGGCGGGAGGGCCTACGAGCAGTACTTC. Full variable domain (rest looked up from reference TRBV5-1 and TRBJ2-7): KAGVTQTPRYLIKTRGQQVTLSCSPISGHRSVSWYQQTPGQGLQFLFEYFSETQRNKGNFPGRFSGRQFSNSRSEMNVSTLELGDSALYLCASSLSGGRAYEQYFGPGTRLTVT.

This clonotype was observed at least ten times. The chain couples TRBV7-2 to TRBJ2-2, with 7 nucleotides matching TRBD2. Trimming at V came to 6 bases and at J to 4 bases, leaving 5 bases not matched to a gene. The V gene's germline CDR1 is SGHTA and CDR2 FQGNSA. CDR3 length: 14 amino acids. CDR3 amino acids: CASRSAGITGELFF. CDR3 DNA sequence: TGTGCCAGCAGATCAGCGGGGATCACCGGGGAGCTGTTTTTT.

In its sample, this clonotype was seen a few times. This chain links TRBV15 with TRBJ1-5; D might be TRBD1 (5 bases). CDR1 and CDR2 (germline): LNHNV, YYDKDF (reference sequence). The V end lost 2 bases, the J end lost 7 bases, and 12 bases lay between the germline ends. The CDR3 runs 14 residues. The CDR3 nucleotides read TGTGCCACCAGCAGATCCAGGGAGGGACAGCCCCAGCATTTT. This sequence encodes CATSRSREGQPQHF.

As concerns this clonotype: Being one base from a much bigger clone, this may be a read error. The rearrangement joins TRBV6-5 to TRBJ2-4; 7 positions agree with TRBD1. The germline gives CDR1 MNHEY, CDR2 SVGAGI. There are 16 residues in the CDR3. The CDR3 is CTSSKTGLLAKNIQYF. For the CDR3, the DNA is TGTACCAGCAGTAAGACAGGGCTACTAGCCAAAAACATTCAGTACTTC.

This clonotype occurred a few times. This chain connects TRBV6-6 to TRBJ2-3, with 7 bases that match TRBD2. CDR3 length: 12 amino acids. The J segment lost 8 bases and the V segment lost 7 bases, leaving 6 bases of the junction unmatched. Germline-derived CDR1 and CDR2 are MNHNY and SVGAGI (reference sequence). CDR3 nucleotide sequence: TGTGCCAGCACCCCGGGAGGCGGTACGCAGTATTTT. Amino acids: CASTPGGGTQYF.

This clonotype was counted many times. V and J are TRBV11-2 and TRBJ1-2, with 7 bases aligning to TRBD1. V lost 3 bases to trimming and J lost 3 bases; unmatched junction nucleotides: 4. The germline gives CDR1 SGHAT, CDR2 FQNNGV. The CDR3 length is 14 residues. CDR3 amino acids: CASSLGDSHYGYTF. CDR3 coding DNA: TGTGCCAGCAGCTTGGGGGACAGCCACTATGGCTACACCTTC.

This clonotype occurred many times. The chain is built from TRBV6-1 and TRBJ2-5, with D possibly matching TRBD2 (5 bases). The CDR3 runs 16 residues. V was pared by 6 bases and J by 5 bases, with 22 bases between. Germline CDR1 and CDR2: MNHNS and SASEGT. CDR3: CASSRYDGIVGETQYF. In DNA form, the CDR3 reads TGTGCCAGCAGCCGTTATGACGGGATAGTAGGGGAGACCCAGTACTTC.

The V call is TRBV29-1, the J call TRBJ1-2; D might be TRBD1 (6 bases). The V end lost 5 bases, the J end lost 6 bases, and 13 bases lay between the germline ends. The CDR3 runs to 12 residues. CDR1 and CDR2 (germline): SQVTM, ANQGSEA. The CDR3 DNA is TGCAGCGTTCCGTTCAGGGGCGATGGCTACACCTTC. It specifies CSVPFRGDGYTF.

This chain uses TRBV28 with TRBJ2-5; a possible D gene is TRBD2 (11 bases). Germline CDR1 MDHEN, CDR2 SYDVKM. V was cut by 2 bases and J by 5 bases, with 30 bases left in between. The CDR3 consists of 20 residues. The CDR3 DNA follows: TGTGCCAGCAGTTTACAGGGACAGGGGTTTACTAGCGGGAGCCATGAGACCCAGTACTTC. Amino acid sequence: CASSLQGQGFTSGSHETQYF.

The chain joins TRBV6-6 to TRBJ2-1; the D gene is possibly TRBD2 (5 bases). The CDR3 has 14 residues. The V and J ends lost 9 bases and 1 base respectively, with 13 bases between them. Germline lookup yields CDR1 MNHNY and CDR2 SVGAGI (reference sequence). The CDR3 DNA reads TGTGCCAGTTCTGGGAGAGGGTCCTACAATGAGCAGTTCTTC. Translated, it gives CASSGRGSYNEQFF.

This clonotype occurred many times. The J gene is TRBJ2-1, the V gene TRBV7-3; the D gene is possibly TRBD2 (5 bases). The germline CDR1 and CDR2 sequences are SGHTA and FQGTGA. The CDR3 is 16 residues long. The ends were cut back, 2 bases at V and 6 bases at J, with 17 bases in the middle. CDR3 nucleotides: TGTGCCAGCAGCTTACTCTCCACTAGTTCACTCAATGAGCAGTTCTTC. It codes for CASSLLSTSSLNEQFF.

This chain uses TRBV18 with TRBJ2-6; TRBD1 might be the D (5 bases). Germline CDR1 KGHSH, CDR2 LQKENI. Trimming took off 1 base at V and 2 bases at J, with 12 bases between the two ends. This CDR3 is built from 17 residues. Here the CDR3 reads CASSPRDQGTGANVLTF. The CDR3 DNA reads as TGTGCCAGCTCACCACGAGACCAGGGAACTGGGGCCAACGTCCTGACTTTC.

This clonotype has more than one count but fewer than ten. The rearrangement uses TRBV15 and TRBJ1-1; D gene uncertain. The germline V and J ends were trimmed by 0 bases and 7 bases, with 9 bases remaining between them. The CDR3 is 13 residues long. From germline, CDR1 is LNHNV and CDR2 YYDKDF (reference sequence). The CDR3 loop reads CATSRDVGGEAFF. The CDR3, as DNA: TGTGCCACCAGCAGAGATGTGGGTGGTGAAGCTTTCTTT.

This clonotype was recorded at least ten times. This chain's CDR3 is CASSGRLAGTLRDTQYF. The CDR3 bases are TGTGCCAGCAGCGGACGACTAGCGGGAACCTTAAGAGATACCCAGTACTTC. The chain is built from TRBV7-2 and TRBJ2-5, with 11 nucleotides matching TRBD2. The CDR3 totals 17 residues. Germline CDR1 reads SGHTA; CDR2 reads FQGNSA. J was trimmed by 8 bases and V by 5 bases; bases with no gene match: 16.

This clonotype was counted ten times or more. Here the CDR3 reads CASSLTSGRRGTDTQYF. The CDR3, as DNA: TGTGCCAGCTCTTTGACTAGCGGGAGAAGAGGCACAGATACGCAGTATTTT. The chain links TRBV7-2 to TRBJ2-3; 12 bases are a match to TRBD2. The J segment lost 1 base and the V segment lost 8 bases, leaving 10 bases of the junction unmatched. Germline V CDR1 and CDR2: SGHTA, FQGNSA. This CDR3 is built from 17 residues.

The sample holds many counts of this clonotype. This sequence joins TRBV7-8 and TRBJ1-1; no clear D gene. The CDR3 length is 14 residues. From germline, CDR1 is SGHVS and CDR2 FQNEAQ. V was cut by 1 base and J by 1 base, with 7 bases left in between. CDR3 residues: CASSLGARNTEAFF. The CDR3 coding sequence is TGTGCCAGCAGCTTAGGGGCTAGGAACACTGAAGCTTTCTTT.

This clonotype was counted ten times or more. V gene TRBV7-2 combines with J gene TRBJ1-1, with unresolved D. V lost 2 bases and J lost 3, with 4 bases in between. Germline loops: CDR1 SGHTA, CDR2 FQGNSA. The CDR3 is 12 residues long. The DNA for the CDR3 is TGTGCCAGCAGCTTACTATACACTGAAGCTTTCTTT. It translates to CASSLLYTEAFF.

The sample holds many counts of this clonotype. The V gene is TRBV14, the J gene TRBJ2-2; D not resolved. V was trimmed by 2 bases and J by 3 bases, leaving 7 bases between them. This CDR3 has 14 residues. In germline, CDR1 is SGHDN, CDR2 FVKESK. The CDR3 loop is CASSQIFYTGELFF. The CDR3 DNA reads TGTGCCAGCAGCCAAATTTTCTACACCGGGGAGCTGTTTTTT.